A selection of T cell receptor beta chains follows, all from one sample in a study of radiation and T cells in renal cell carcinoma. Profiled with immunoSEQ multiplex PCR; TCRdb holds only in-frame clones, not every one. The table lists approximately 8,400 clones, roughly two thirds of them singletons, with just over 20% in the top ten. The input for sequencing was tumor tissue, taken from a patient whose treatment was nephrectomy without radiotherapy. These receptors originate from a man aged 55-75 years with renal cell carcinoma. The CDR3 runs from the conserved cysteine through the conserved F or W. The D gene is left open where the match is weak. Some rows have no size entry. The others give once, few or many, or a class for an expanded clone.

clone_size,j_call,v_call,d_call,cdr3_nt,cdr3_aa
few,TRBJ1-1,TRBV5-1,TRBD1,TGCGCCAGCAGCTATCTCCCCACCTCAGGGGGGAGTGCTGAAGCTTTCTTT,CASSYLPTSGGSAEAFF
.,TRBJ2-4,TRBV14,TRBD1,TGTGCCAGCAGCCAAGAAGAGACAGGGTCAAACATTCAGTACTTC,CASSQEETGSNIQYF
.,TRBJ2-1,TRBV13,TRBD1,TGTGCCAGCAGCCCCTCGACAGGGAGAGTTACAGATGAGCAGTTCTTC,CASSPSTGRVTDEQFF
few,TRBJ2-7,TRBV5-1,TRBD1,TGCGCCAGCAGCTTGGGGGGGACAGGGTTCCGCGAGCAGTACTTC,CASSLGGTGFREQYF
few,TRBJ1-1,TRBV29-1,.,TGCAGCGTTGTCGGGAGCGGTAACACTGAAGCTTTCTTT,CSVVGSGNTEAFF
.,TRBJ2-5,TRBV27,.,TGTGCCAGCAGTTCCCCCCAGTACCAAGAGACCCAGTACTTC,CASSSPQYQETQYF
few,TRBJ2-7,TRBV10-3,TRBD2,TGTGCCATCAAGAAGGGACTAGCGGATGAGGAGCAGTACTTC,CAIKKGLADEEQYF
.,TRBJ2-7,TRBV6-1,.,TGTGCGGGGGGAAGGATAGCCTACGAGCAGTACTTC,CAGGRIAYEQYF
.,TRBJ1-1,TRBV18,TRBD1,TGTGCCAGCTCAACGGGACAGCGCGATAGGCAAGCTTTCTTT,CASSTGQRDRQAFF
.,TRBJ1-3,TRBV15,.,TGTGCCACCAGCAGAGACCCCGGGGGGTCTGGAAACACCATATATTTT,CATSRDPGGSGNTIYF
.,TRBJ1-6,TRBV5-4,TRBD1,TGTGCCAGCAGCCGGACAGGGAAAGACTCACCCCTCCACTTT,CASSRTGKDSPLHF
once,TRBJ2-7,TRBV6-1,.,TGTGCCAGCATCCCCAAGGTCGGCACCTCCTACGAGCAGTACTTC,CASIPKVGTSYEQYF
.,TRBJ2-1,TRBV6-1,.,TGTGCCAGCAGTGAAGCCTTAGAGTCCAATGAGCAGTTCTTC,CASSEALESNEQFF
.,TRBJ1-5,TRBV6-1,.,TGTGCCAGCATGGCAGGGCGTCAGCCCCAGCATTTT,CASMAGRQPQHF
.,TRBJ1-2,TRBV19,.,TGTGCCAGTAGCCCCTGGATTAGGGAAGGGGCTGGCTACACCTTC,CASSPWIREGAGYTF
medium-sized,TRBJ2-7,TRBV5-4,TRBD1,TGTGCCAGCAGCTTGACGACAGGGGCCTACGAGCAGTACTTC,CASSLTTGAYEQYF
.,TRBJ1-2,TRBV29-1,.,TGCAGCGTTGTTGGCGGAGCCGTTACTAACTATGGCTACACCTTC,CSVVGGAVTNYGYTF
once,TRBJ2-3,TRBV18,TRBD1,TGTGCCAGCTCACCAGGGCCAGGGGGCCGAGATACGCAGTATTTT,CASSPGPGGRDTQYF
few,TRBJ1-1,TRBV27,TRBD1,TGTGCCAGCAGTCTCCCGGGACAGGGCTGGGCTTTCTTT,CASSLPGQGWAFF
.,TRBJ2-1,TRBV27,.,TGTGCCAGCAGTTCGGGAGCCAATGAGCAGTTCTTC,CASSSGANEQFF
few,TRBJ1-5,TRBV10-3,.,TGTGCCATCAGTGAATCCGTATATAGCAATCAGCCCCAGCATTTT,CAISESVYSNQPQHF
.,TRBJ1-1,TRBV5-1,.,TGCGCCAGTAGGGTCGACACTGAAGCTTTCTTT,CASRVDTEAFF
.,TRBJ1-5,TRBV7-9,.,TGTGCCAGCAGTTCCGGACAGCCTAATCAGCCCCAGCATTTT,CASSSGQPNQPQHF
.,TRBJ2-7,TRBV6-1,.,TGTGCCAGCACGTACCAGTACTACGAGCAGTACTTC,CASTYQYYEQYF
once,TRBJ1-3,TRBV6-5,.,TGTGCCAGCAGTTATGAGCGGCGGAACTCTGGAAACACCATATATTTT,CASSYERRNSGNTIYF
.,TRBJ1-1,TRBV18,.,TGTGCCAGCTCACAACAGGCTAACACTGAAGCTTTCTTT,CASSQQANTEAFF
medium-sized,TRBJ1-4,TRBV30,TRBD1,TGTGCCTGGAGAACAGGGGCAACTAATGAAAAACTGTTTTTT,CAWRTGATNEKLFF
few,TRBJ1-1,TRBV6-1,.,TGTGCCAGCAGTGTGGCCGCAAGGGGCACTGAAGCTTTCTTT,CASSVAARGTEAFF
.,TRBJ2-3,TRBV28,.,TGTGCCAGCAGTTTAGCGGTTAGCACAGATACGCAGTATTTT,CASSLAVSTDTQYF
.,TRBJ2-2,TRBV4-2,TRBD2,TGTGCCAGCAGCCTCCAGGCGGGAGTTAACACCGGGGAGCTGTTTTTT,CASSLQAGVNTGELFF
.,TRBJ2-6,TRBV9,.,TGTGCCAGCAGCCCCCTACTGGCTTCTGGGGCCAACGTCCTGACTTTC,CASSPLLASGANVLTF
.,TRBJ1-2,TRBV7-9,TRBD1,TGTGCCAGCAGCTTTGGGACAGCAACTAACTATGGCTACACCTTC,CASSFGTATNYGYTF
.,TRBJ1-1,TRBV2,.,TGTGCCAGACAAAAACCGACGGGGAACACTGAAGCTTTCTTT,CARQKPTGNTEAFF
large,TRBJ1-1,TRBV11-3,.,TGTGCCAGCAGCCAAACAAGAGTCACTGAAGCTTTCTTT,CASSQTRVTEAFF
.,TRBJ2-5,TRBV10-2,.,TGCGCCAGCAGTGAGTCGAGAGGGGAGACCCAGTACTTC,CASSESRGETQYF
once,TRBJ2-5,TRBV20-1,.,TGCAGTGCCTGGGACCAAGAGACCCAGTACTTC,CSAWDQETQYF
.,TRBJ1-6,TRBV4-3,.,TGCGCCAGCAGCCAAGAAAGATGGCGGGGGAATTCACCCCTCCACTTT,CASSQERWRGNSPLHF
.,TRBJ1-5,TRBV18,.,TGTGCCAGCTCACCGGGAGGGAATCAGCCCCAGCATTTT,CASSPGGNQPQHF
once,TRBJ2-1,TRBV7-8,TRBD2,TGTGCCAGCAGCCCCCTAGCGGGGGCGATCTACAATGAGCAGTTCTTC,CASSPLAGAIYNEQFF
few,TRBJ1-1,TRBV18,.,TGTGCCAGCTCACCCCGGCATACTGAAGCTTTCTTT,CASSPRHTEAFF
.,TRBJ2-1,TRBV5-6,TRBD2,TGTGCCAGCAGCGCCTTCACGGGGGGTGTACTGAGTGAGCAGTTCTTC,CASSAFTGGVLSEQFF
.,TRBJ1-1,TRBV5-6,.,TGTGCCAGCAGCTTGGTATCAGCAGGCGGTACTGAAGCTTTCTTT,CASSLVSAGGTEAFF
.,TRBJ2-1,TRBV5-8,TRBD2,TGTGCCAGCAGCTTGGGTACTAGCGGGAGATACAATGAGCAGTTCTTC,CASSLGTSGRYNEQFF
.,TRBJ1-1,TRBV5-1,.,TGCGCCAGCAGCTTGGTCTTGGGCACTGAAGCTTTCTTT,CASSLVLGTEAFF
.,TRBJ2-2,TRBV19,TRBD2,TGTGCCAGTATAGGGGATAGCGGGGGTTTCACCGGGGAGCTGTTTTTT,CASIGDSGGFTGELFF
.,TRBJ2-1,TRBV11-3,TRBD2,TGTGCCAGCAGCTTAGTAGGGACTAGCGGGGGCGCCTACAATGAGCAGTTCTTC,CASSLVGTSGGAYNEQFF
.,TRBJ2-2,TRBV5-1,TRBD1,TGCGCCAGCAGCCCAACAGGGGGCTGGGGGGAGCTGTTTTTT,CASSPTGGWGELFF
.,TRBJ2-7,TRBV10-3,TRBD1,TGTGCCATCAGCCAACGGGACAGGTCCTACGAGCAGTACTTC,CAISQRDRSYEQYF
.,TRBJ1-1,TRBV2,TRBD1,TGTGCCAGCCATGGACAGGGGAGAACTGAAGCTTTCTTT,CASHGQGRTEAFF
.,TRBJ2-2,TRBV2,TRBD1,TGTGCCAGCAGTCAGGGGGCTGGGGGCGGGGAGCTGTTTTTT,CASSQGAGGGELFF
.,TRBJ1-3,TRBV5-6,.,TGTGCCAGCAGCTTGGGACGGCCTCGTAGCACCATATATTTT,CASSLGRPRSTIYF
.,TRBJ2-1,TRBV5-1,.,TGCGCCAGCAGCTTGGCCTCGCTTGGCACCTACAATGAGCAGTTCTTC,CASSLASLGTYNEQFF
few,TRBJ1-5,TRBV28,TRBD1,TGTGCCAGCAGCCCTTCTAACAGGGGGCAGAAGAATCAGCCCCAGCATTTT,CASSPSNRGQKNQPQHF
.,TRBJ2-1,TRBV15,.,TGTGCCACCAGCAGAGATATCGGCCATGGGAGGACCCGGGGGGAGCAGTTCTTC,CATSRDIGHGRTRGEQFF
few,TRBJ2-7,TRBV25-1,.,TGTGCCAGCAGCAAAGGCAGCTACGAGCAGTACTTC,CASSKGSYEQYF
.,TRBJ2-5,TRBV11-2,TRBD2,TGTGCCAGCAGCTTCGAGAGGGTAGCGGGGGGGCAAGAGACCCAGTACTTC,CASSFERVAGGQETQYF
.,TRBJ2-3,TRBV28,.,TGTGCCAGCAGTTTTCTTTCCGGCACAGATACGCAGTATTTT,CASSFLSGTDTQYF
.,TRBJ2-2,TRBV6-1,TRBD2,TGTGCCAGCAGGCGACTAGCGGAGAACACCGGGGAGCTGTTTTTT,CASRRLAENTGELFF
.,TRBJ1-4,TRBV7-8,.,TGTGCCAGCAGCTTAGTCAGGGAGGGTGAAAAACTGTTTTTT,CASSLVREGEKLFF